Listed below are T cell receptor beta chains from one sample, sequenced in a study of cytomegalovirus exposure and HLA in healthy donors. Libraries were prepared by immunoSEQ multiplex PCR; TCRdb keeps only in-frame clonotypes and omits some of them. The sample includes 130,000 or so clones, 75% to 85% of them seen just once. The specimen sequenced was PBMCs. These TCRs come from a woman aged 18-29 years in good health and CMV-seropositive. Both conserved end residues are part of each CDR3. D genes are given only for firm matches. Clone size is stated in some rows and not others, as once, few, many or a class when expanded.

j_call: TRBJ2-5
d_call: -
v_call: TRBV7-2
clone_size: -
cdr3_aa: CASSHGGEETQYF
cdr3_nt: TGTGCCAGCAGCCATGGGGGCGAAGAGACCCAGTACTTC

j_call: TRBJ1-4
d_call: -
v_call: TRBV30
clone_size: -
cdr3_aa: CAWSVKGWATNEKLFF
cdr3_nt: TGTGCCTGGAGTGTAAAGGGGTGGGCAACTAATGAAAAACTGTTTTTT

j_call: TRBJ2-3
d_call: -
v_call: TRBV5-1
clone_size: -
cdr3_aa: CASSLALAVGDTQYF
cdr3_nt: TGCGCCAGCAGCTTGGCACTAGCCGTTGGAGATACGCAGTATTTT

j_call: TRBJ2-2
d_call: TRBD1
v_call: TRBV5-4
clone_size: -
cdr3_aa: CASSLTGGGELFF
cdr3_nt: TGTGCCAGCAGCTTGACAGGGGGCGGGGAGCTGTTTTTT

j_call: TRBJ1-4
d_call: TRBD1
v_call: TRBV5-4
clone_size: -
cdr3_aa: CASSLPGQENEKLFF
cdr3_nt: TGTGCCAGCAGCCTCCCGGGACAGGAGAATGAAAAACTGTTTTTT

j_call: TRBJ1-1
d_call: -
v_call: TRBV30
clone_size: -
cdr3_aa: CAWSVLGLEAFF
cdr3_nt: TGTGCCTGGAGTGTACTGGGCCTAGAAGCTTTCTTT

j_call: TRBJ2-5
d_call: -
v_call: TRBV5-4
clone_size: -
cdr3_aa: CASSMVATLQETQYF
cdr3_nt: TGTGCCAGCAGCATGGTAGCGACGTTGCAAGAGACCCAGTACTTC

j_call: TRBJ2-2
d_call: -
v_call: TRBV7-9
clone_size: -
cdr3_aa: CASQTQGLGELFF
cdr3_nt: TGTGCCAGCCAAACCCAGGGGCTCGGGGAGCTGTTTTTT

j_call: TRBJ1-1
d_call: -
v_call: TRBV7-7
clone_size: -
cdr3_aa: CATQAAQNTEAFF
cdr3_nt: TGTGCCACCCAGGCAGCTCAAAACACTGAAGCTTTCTTT

j_call: TRBJ1-1
d_call: -
v_call: TRBV29-1
clone_size: -
cdr3_aa: CSVERHLNTEAFF
cdr3_nt: TGCAGCGTTGAAAGACACTTGAACACTGAAGCTTTCTTT

j_call: TRBJ2-7
d_call: TRBD2
v_call: TRBV30
clone_size: -
cdr3_aa: CAWSGGTSGGSSYEQYF
cdr3_nt: TGTGCCTGGAGTGGCGGGACTAGCGGGGGGAGCTCCTACGAGCAGTACTTC

j_call: TRBJ2-7
d_call: -
v_call: TRBV6-5
clone_size: -
cdr3_aa: CASSYSGSTGSYEQYF
cdr3_nt: TGTGCCAGCAGTTACTCCGGCTCAACAGGGTCCTACGAGCAGTACTTC

j_call: TRBJ2-7
d_call: -
v_call: TRBV29-1
clone_size: once
cdr3_aa: CSVDRGSQGSREQYF
cdr3_nt: TGCAGCGTTGATCGAGGGTCTCAAGGCTCGCGAGAGCAGTACTTC

j_call: TRBJ2-5
d_call: -
v_call: TRBV13
clone_size: -
cdr3_aa: CASSLVDQETQYF
cdr3_nt: TGTGCCAGCAGCTTAGTCGACCAAGAGACCCAGTACTTC

j_call: TRBJ1-4
d_call: -
v_call: TRBV6-5
clone_size: -
cdr3_aa: CASRQGTNEKLFF
cdr3_nt: TGTGCCAGCAGACAGGGTACTAATGAAAAACTGTTTTTT

j_call: TRBJ1-2
d_call: TRBD1
v_call: TRBV4-1
clone_size: few
cdr3_aa: CASWGQGSTNYGYTF
cdr3_nt: TGCGCCAGCTGGGGACAGGGGTCGACTAACTATGGCTACACCTTC

j_call: TRBJ1-1
d_call: -
v_call: TRBV4-1
clone_size: -
cdr3_aa: CASSVQGTEAFF
cdr3_nt: TGCGCCAGCAGCGTACAGGGTACTGAAGCTTTCTTT

j_call: TRBJ2-5
d_call: -
v_call: TRBV28
clone_size: -
cdr3_aa: CASSPPLLGETQYF
cdr3_nt: TGTGCCAGCAGTCCGCCCCTCCTAGGAGAGACCCAGTACTTC

j_call: TRBJ1-1
d_call: -
v_call: TRBV23-1
clone_size: -
cdr3_aa: CASSQDSVMNTEAFF
cdr3_nt: TGCGCCAGCAGTCAGGACAGCGTAATGAACACTGAAGCTTTCTTT

j_call: TRBJ1-1
d_call: TRBD1
v_call: TRBV28
clone_size: -
cdr3_aa: CASSPDRLTEAFF
cdr3_nt: TGTGCCAGCAGCCCGGACAGGCTCACTGAAGCTTTCTTT

j_call: TRBJ1-5
d_call: -
v_call: TRBV7-6
clone_size: -
cdr3_aa: CASSPQGTQPQHF
cdr3_nt: TGTGCCAGCAGCCCACAGGGAACACAGCCCCAGCATTTT

j_call: TRBJ1-4
d_call: -
v_call: TRBV5-1
clone_size: -
cdr3_aa: CASSWGVARWDEKLFF
cdr3_nt: TGCGCCAGCAGCTGGGGGGTAGCAAGATGGGATGAAAAACTGTTTTTT

j_call: TRBJ1-5
d_call: -
v_call: TRBV6-1
clone_size: few
cdr3_aa: CASRPVTDLPQHF
cdr3_nt: TGTGCCAGCAGGCCTGTAACAGACCTGCCCCAGCATTTT

j_call: TRBJ2-2
d_call: -
v_call: TRBV21-1
clone_size: -
cdr3_aa: CASSKPGTGGKNGELFF
cdr3_nt: TGTGCCAGCAGCAAACCCGGGACAGGGGGGAAGAACGGGGAGCTGTTTTTT

j_call: TRBJ2-1
d_call: TRBD2
v_call: TRBV6-1
clone_size: -
cdr3_aa: CASSESPGGSYNEQFF
cdr3_nt: TGTGCCAGCAGTGAATCGCCGGGGGGCTCCTACAATGAGCAGTTCTTC

j_call: TRBJ1-6
d_call: TRBD1
v_call: TRBV9
clone_size: -
cdr3_aa: CASGTGTGSPLHF
cdr3_nt: TGTGCCAGCGGGACAGGGACGGGATCACCCCTCCACTTT

j_call: TRBJ2-5
d_call: TRBD1
v_call: TRBV9
clone_size: -
cdr3_aa: CASSLRDRGETQYF
cdr3_nt: TGTGCCAGCAGCCTTCGGGACAGGGGAGAGACCCAGTACTTC

j_call: TRBJ2-1
d_call: TRBD2
v_call: TRBV9
clone_size: -
cdr3_aa: CASSTQTGLASYNEQFF
cdr3_nt: TGTGCCAGCAGCACTCAAACAGGACTAGCGTCCTACAATGAGCAGTTCTTC

j_call: TRBJ1-3
d_call: -
v_call: TRBV6-5
clone_size: -
cdr3_aa: CASSWGGGNTIYF
cdr3_nt: TGTGCCAGCAGTTGGGGGGGTGGAAACACCATATATTTT

j_call: TRBJ1-2
d_call: -
v_call: TRBV11-2
clone_size: -
cdr3_aa: CASSLDNRQGIVYTF
cdr3_nt: TGTGCCAGCAGCTTAGATAACCGGCAGGGAATTGTCTACACCTTC

j_call: TRBJ2-1
d_call: -
v_call: TRBV4-1
clone_size: few
cdr3_aa: CASSQASGAFNEQFF
cdr3_nt: TGCGCCAGCAGCCAAGCCTCAGGGGCCTTCAATGAGCAGTTCTTC